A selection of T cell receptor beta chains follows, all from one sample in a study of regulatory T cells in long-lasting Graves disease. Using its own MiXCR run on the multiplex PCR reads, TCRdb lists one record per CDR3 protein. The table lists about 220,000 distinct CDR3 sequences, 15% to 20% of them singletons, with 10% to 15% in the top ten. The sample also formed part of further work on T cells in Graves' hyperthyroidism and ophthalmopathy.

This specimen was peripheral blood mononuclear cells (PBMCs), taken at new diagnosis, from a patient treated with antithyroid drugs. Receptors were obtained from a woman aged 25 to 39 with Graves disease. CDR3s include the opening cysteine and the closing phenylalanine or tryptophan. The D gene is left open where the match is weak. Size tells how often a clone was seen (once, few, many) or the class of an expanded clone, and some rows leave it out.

CASRPTSGGLNEQFF TGTGCCAGCAGACCCACTAGCGGGGGATTGAATGAGCAGTTCTTC many TRBV27 15 TRBJ2-1 TRBD2
CASTTDRPNTEAFF TGTGCCAGCACCACGGACAGGCCCAACACTGAAGCTTTCTTT many TRBV5-4 14 TRBJ1-1 TRBD1
CASSLGDITSGGNTGELFF TGTGCCAGCAGTTTAGGGGACATAACTAGCGGGGGTAACACCGGGGAGCTGTTTTTT - TRBV27 19 TRBJ2-2 TRBD2
CSVEVTSGATSDEQYF TGCAGCGTTGAAGTGACCTCCGGGGCCACCTCCGACGAGCAGTACTTC many TRBV29-1 16 TRBJ2-7 -
CASRGITSQETQYF TGTGCCAGTAGGGGTATAACGTCCCAAGAGACCCAGTACTTC many TRBV19 14 TRBJ2-5 -
CASSDSRGGYTF TGCGCCAGCAGTGACTCCCGGGGCGGCTACACCTTC many TRBV10-1 12 TRBJ1-2 -
CASSPLRRASSYEQYF TGTGCCAGCAGCCCACTTAGGAGGGCCAGCTCCTACGAGCAGTACTTC many TRBV11-2 16 TRBJ2-7 -
CASSDYLGGGGLAQFF TGTGCCAGCAGTGATTATCTGGGGGGAGGGGGTCTGGCGCAGTTCTTC few TRBV2 16 TRBJ2-1 -
CASSYSRATQETQYF TGTGCCAGCAGTTACTCGAGGGCTACCCAAGAGACCCAGTACTTC - TRBV6-2/TRBV6-3 15 TRBJ2-5 -
CASSVGTGNYGYTF TGTGCCAGCAGCGTAGGGACAGGGAACTATGGCTACACCTTC many TRBV9 14 TRBJ1-2 TRBD1
CASSFTNYGYTF TGTGCCAGCAGTTTCACTAACTATGGCTACACCTTC many TRBV28 12 TRBJ1-2 -
CSARASGAYGYTF TGCAGTGCTAGAGCCTCAGGGGCCTATGGCTACACCTTC many TRBV20-1 13 TRBJ1-2 -
CASSGSSGALNTGELFF TGTGCCAGCAGCGGATCTAGCGGGGCCCTGAACACCGGGGAGCTGTTTTTT - TRBV3-1 17 TRBJ2-2 TRBD2
CASSQNQGDYGYTF TGTGCCAGCAGCCAGAACCAGGGCGACTATGGCTACACCTTC many TRBV7-9 14 TRBJ1-2 -
CASSVPPGLAVYNEQFF TGTGCCAGCAGTGTCCCCCCGGGACTCGCCGTCTACAATGAGCAGTTCTTC many TRBV28 17 TRBJ2-1 -
CPIGRGLSNQPQHF TGTCCGATAGGGAGGGGGCTAAGCAATCAGCCCCAGCATTTT many TRBV20-1 14 TRBJ1-5 TRBD1
CAISDLKVEEETQYF TGTGCCATCAGTGATCTTAAGGTAGAAGAAGAGACCCAGTACTTC many TRBV10-3 15 TRBJ2-5 -
CASSFGRVSTDTQYF TGCGCCAGCAGCTTCGGGCGGGTTAGCACAGATACGCAGTATTTT many TRBV5-1 15 TRBJ2-3 -
CAVGTGNYNEQFF TGTGCCGTTGGGACAGGCAACTACAATGAGCAGTTCTTC once TRBV28 13 TRBJ2-1 TRBD1
CAISESRSPLHF TGTGCCATCAGTGAGTCAAGATCTCCCCTCCACTTT - TRBV10-3 12 TRBJ1-6 -
CASSMRGRASRTDTQYF TGTGCCAGTAGTATGAGGGGCAGGGCCTCCCGCACAGATACGCAGTATTTT many TRBV19 17 TRBJ2-3 -
CASSDTLAKNIQYF TGTGCCAGCTCAGACACACTAGCCAAAAACATTCAGTACTTC many TRBV6-2/TRBV6-3 14 TRBJ2-4 -
CVSSFSKGGLRANVLTF TGTGTCAGCAGTTTTTCGAAGGGGGGTCTGAGGGCCAATGTCCTGACTTTC - TRBV28 17 TRBJ2-6 -
CASGEDLIF TGTGCCAGCGGGGAGGACTTAATCTTT many TRBV6-1 9 TRBJ1-1 -
CSAAYYWTSGGANEQFF TGCAGTGCTGCCTATTATTGGACTAGCGGGGGGGCTAATGAGCAGTTCTTC many TRBV20-1 17 TRBJ2-1 TRBD2
CASSLLGPGTGKIEYF TGTGCCAGCAGCCTTCTCGGGCCGGGGACAGGGAAAATCGAGTACTTC - TRBV27 16 TRBJ2-7 TRBD1
CASSPGQISTDTQYF TGTGCCAGCAGCCCGGGACAGATTAGCACAGATACGCAGTATTTT many TRBV7-9 15 TRBJ2-3 TRBD1
CSAVHGPMNTEAFF TGCAGCGCTGTCCACGGGCCGATGAACACTGAAGCTTTCTTT many TRBV20-1 14 TRBJ1-1 -
CASSSGLAGVTGELFF TGTGCCAGCAGTTCCGGACTAGCGGGGGTCACCGGGGAGCTGTTTTTT - TRBV12-3/TRBV12-4 16 TRBJ2-2 TRBD2
CASRGGQASHSYEQYF TGTGCCAGCCGCGGGGGGCAGGCTTCCCACTCCTACGAGCAGTACTTC many TRBV27 16 TRBJ2-7 TRBD2
CASSPGTEETQYF TGTGCCAGCAGCCCGGGGACAGAAGAGACCCAGTACTTC many TRBV13 13 TRBJ2-5 TRBD1
CASRSGGPTDTQYF TGTGCCAGCAGGAGCGGGGGACCCACAGATACGCAGTATTTT many TRBV6-1 14 TRBJ2-3 TRBD2
CASSRIGQGYEQYF TGCGCCAGCAGCCGGATCGGACAGGGCTACGAGCAGTACTTC many TRBV5-1 14 TRBJ2-7 TRBD1
CSASGHSYNEQFF TGCAGTGCCTCGGGCCACTCCTACAATGAGCAGTTCTTC many TRBV20-1 13 TRBJ2-1 -
CASSEGPHANTGELFF TGTGCCAGCAGTGAAGGTCCACACGCGAACACCGGGGAGCTGTTTTTT many TRBV6-1 16 TRBJ2-2 -
CASSFPKGHQPQHF TGTGCCAGCAGTTTTCCTAAAGGGCATCAGCCCCAGCATTTT many TRBV28 14 TRBJ1-5 -
CASSPSGGAGYEQFF TGCGCCAGCAGCCCGAGCGGGGGGGCCGGGTATGAGCAGTTCTTC many TRBV5-1 15 TRBJ2-1 TRBD2
CSASLRGNQPQHF TGCAGTGCTTCCCTTAGGGGGAATCAGCCCCAGCATTTT many TRBV20-1 13 TRBJ1-5 -
CAWIPGGTDTQYF TGTGCCTGGATCCCCGGGGGCACAGATACGCAGTATTTT many TRBV30 13 TRBJ2-3 -
CASAEGYEKLFF TGTGCCAGCGCTGAGGGGTATGAAAAACTGTTTTTT once TRBV18 12 TRBJ1-4 -